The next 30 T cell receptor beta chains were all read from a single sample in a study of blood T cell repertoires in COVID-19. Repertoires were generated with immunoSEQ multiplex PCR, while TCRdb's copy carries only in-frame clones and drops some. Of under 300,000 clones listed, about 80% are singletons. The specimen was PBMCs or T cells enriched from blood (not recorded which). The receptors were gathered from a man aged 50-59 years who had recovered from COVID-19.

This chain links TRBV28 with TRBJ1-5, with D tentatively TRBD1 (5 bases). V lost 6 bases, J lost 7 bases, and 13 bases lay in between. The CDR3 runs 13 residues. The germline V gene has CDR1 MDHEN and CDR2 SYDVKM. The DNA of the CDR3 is TGTGCCAGCAGAACAGGCTTCGGGCAGCCCCAGCATTTT. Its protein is CASRTGFGQPQHF.

This CDR3 reads CASQPLRGPGNTIYF. CDR3 coding DNA: TGTGCCAGCCAGCCTCTCAGGGGGCCTGGAAACACCATATATTTT. V usage is TRBV3-1 (or the pseudogene TRBV3-2) and J usage is TRBJ1-3; 8 nucleotides align to TRBD1. In germline, CDR1 is LGHDT, CDR2 YNNKEL (reference sequence). Trimming took 8 bases from V and 2 from J; bases not matched to a gene: 8. This CDR3 has 15 residues.

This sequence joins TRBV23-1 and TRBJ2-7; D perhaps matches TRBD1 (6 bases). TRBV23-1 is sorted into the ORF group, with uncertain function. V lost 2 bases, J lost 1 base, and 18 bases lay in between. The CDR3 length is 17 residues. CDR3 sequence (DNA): TGCGCCAGCAGTCAAAGGACAGAAAGTGCCATTTCCTACGAGCAGTACTTC. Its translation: CASSQRTESAISYEQYF.

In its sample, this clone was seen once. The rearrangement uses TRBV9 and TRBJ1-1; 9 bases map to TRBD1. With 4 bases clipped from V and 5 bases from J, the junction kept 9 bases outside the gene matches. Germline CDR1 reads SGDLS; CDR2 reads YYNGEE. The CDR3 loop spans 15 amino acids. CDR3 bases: TGTGCCAGCAGCTTAGAGGGACAGGGAAAGACTGAAGCTTTCTTT. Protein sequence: CASSLEGQGKTEAFF.

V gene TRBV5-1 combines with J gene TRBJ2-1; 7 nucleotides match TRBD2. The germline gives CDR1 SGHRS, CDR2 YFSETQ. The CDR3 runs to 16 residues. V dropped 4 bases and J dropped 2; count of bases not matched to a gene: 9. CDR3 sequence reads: CASSQEEGGPYNEQFF. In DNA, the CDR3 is TGCGCCAGCAGCCAGGAGGAGGGAGGGCCCTACAATGAGCAGTTCTTC.

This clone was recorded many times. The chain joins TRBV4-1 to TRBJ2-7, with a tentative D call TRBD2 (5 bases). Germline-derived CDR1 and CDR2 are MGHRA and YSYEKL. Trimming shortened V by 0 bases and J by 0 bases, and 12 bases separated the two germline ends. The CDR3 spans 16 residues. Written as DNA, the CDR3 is TGCGCCAGCAGCCAAGATCCTGCGGGTCTCTCCTACGAGCAGTACTTC. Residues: CASSQDPAGLSYEQYF.

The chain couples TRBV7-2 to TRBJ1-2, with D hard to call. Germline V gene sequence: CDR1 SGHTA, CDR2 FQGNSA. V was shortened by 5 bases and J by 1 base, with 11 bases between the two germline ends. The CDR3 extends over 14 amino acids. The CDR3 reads CASSLQSDNYGYTF. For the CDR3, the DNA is TGTGCCAGCAGCCTTCAGTCTGATAACTATGGCTACACCTTC.

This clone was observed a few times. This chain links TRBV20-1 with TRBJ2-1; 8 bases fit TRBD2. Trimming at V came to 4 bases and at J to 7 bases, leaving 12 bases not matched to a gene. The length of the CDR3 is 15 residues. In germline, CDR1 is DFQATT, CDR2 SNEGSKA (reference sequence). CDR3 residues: CSATETAGDRNEQFF. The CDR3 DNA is TGCAGTGCTACTGAAACAGCGGGAGACAGGAATGAGCAGTTCTTC.

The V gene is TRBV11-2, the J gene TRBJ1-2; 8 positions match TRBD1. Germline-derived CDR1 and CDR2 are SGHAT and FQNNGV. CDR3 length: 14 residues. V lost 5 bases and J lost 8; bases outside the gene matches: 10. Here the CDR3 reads CASSRLTTGEGYTF. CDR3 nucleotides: TGTGCCAGCAGCCGCTTAACGACAGGGGAAGGCTACACCTTC.

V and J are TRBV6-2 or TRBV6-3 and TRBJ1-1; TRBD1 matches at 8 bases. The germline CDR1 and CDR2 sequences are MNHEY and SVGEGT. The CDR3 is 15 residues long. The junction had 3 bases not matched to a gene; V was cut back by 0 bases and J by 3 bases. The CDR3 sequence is CASSYSGQGYTEAFF. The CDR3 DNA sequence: TGTGCCAGCAGTTACTCCGGACAGGGTTACACTGAAGCTTTCTTT.

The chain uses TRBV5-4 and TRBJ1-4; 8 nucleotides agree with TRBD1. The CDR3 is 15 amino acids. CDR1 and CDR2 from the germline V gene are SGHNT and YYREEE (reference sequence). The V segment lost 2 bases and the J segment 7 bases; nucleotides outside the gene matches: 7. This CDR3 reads CASSLNRGWGEKLFF. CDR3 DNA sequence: TGTGCCAGCAGCTTAAACAGGGGGTGGGGTGAAAAACTGTTTTTT.

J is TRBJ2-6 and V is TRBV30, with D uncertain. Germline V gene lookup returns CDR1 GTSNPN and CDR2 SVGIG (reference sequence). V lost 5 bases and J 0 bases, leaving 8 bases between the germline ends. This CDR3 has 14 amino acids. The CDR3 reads CAWDKSSGANVLTF. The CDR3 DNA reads TGTGCCTGGGATAAGAGCTCTGGGGCCAACGTCCTGACTTTC.

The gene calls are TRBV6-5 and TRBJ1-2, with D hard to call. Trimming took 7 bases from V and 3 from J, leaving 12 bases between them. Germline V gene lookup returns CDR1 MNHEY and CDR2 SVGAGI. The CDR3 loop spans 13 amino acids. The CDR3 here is CASTQTGDYGYTF. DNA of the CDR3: TGTGCCAGCACACAGACCGGGGACTATGGCTACACCTTC.

CDR3 sequence reads: CASYPGGGTTDTQYF. CDR3 in DNA: TGCGCCAGCTACCCGGGGGGGGGTACCACAGATACGCAGTATTTT. The chain links TRBV5-1 to TRBJ2-3, with 8 bases fitting TRBD2. The germline CDR1 and CDR2 sequences are SGHRS and YFSETQ. The CDR3 contains 15 residues. With V trimmed by 7 bases and J by 2 bases, 9 bases remained unmatched.

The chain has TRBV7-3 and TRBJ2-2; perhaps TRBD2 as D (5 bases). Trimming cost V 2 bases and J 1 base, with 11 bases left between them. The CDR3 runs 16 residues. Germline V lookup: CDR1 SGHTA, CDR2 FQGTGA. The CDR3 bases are TGTGCCAGCAGCTTAGGGAGACGGGAGAACACCGGGGAGCTGTTTTTT. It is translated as CASSLGRRENTGELFF. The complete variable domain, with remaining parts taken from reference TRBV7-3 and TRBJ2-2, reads GAGVSQTPSNKVTEKGKYVELRCDPISGHTALYWYRQSLGQGPEFLIYFQGTGAADDSGLPNDRFFAVRPEGSVSTLKIQRTERGDSAVYLCASSLGRRENTGELFFGEGSRLTVL.

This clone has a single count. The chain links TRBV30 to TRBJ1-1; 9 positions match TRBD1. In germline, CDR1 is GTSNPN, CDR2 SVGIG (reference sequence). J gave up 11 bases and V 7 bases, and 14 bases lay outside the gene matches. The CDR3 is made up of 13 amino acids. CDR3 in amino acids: CASDPTGGVSAFF. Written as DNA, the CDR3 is TGTGCCTCTGACCCCACAGGGGGCGTAAGCGCTTTCTTT.

CDR3 sequence reads: CASSFTSGRSHEQFF. CDR3 nucleotide sequence: TGTGCCAGCAGCTTTACTAGCGGGAGATCCCATGAGCAGTTCTTC. The J gene is TRBJ2-1, the V gene TRBV11-2, with TRBD2 matching over 11 bases. CDR1 and CDR2 from the germline V gene are SGHAT and FQNNGV. V shed 3 bases, J shed 8 bases, and the junction held 6 bases outside the gene matches. The CDR3 sequence is 15 residues long.

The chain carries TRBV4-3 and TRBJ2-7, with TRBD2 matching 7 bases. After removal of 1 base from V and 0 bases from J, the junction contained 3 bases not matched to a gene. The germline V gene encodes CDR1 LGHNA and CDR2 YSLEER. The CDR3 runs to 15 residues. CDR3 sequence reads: CASSQVAGLSYEQYF. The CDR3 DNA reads TGCGCCAGCAGCCAAGTAGCGGGCCTCTCCTACGAGCAGTACTTC.

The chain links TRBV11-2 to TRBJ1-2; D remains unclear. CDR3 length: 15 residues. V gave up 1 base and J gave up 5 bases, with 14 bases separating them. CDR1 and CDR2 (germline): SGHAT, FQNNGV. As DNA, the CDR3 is TGTGCCAGCAGCTTAGTTGGTGCGGGGAAGTATGGCTACACCTTC. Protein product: CASSLVGAGKYGYTF. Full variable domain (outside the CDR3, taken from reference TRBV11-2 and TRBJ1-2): EAGVAQSPRYKIIEKRQSVAFWCNPISGHATLYWYQQILGQGPKLLIQFQNNGVVDDSQLPKDRFSAERLKGVDSTLKIQPAKLEDSAVYLCASSLVGAGKYGYTFGSGTRLTVV.

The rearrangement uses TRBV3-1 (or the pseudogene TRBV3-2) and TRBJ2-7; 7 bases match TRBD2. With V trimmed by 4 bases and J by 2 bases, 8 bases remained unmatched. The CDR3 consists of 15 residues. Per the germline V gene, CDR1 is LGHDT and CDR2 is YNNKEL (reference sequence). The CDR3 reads CASSPWPSGAYEQYF. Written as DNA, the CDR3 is TGTGCCAGCAGCCCGTGGCCTAGCGGCGCCTACGAGCAGTACTTC.

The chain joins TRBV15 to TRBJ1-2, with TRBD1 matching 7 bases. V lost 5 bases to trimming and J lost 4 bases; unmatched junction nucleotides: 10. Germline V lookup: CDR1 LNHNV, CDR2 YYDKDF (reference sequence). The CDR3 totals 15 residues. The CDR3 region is CATSGRQGGFYGYTF. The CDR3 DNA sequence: TGTGCCACCAGCGGCAGACAGGGTGGTTTCTATGGCTACACCTTC.

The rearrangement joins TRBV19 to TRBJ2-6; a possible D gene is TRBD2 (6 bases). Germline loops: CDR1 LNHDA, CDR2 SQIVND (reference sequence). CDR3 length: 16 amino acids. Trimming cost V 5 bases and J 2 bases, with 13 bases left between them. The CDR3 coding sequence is TGTGCCAGTAGTCCTTATCCGGGAGCTGGGGCCAACGTCCTGACTTTC. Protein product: CASSPYPGAGANVLTF.

The CDR3: CASSTSQAPHRTSTDTQYF. The CDR3 DNA reads as TGTGCCAGCAGTACGTCTCAGGCGCCGCACCGAACTAGCACAGATACGCAGTATTTT. This chain joins TRBV11-3 and TRBJ2-3; no definite D call. This CDR3 contains 19 residues. Trimming stripped 6 bases from V and 0 bases from J, with 25 bases between. From germline, CDR1 is SGHNT and CDR2 YENEEA.

This chain's CDR3 is CASSLGGYGLVEKPNYGYTF. The CDR3 coding sequence is TGTGCCAGCAGTTTGGGGGGGTATGGTTTGGTGGAGAAACCGAACTATGGCTACACCTTC. The chain employs TRBV28 and TRBJ1-2; D is perhaps TRBD1 (5 bases). The CDR3 is 20 amino acids. CDR1 and CDR2 (germline): MDHEN, SYDVKM. Deletions cut 3 bases from V and 2 bases from J, with 28 bases between.

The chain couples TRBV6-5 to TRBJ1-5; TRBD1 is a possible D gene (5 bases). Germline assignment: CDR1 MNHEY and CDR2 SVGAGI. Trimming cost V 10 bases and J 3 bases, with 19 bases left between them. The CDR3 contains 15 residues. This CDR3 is CATHPQTGHNQPQHF. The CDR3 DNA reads TGTGCCACCCATCCCCAAACAGGCCACAATCAGCCCCAGCATTTT.

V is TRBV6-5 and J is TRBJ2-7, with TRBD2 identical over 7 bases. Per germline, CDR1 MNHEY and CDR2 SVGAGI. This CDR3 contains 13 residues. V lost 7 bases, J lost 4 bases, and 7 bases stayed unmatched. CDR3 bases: TGTGCCAGCATGGGGCTAGCGGAATACGAGCAGTACTTC. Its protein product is CASMGLAEYEQYF.

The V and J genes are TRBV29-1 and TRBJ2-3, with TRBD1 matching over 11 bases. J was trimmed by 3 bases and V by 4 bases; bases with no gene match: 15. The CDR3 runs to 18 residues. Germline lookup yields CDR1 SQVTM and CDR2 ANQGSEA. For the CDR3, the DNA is TGCAGCGTTGTGGGGACAGGGGGTTTCATCCGGTATACAGATACGCAGTATTTT. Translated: CSVVGTGGFIRYTDTQYF.

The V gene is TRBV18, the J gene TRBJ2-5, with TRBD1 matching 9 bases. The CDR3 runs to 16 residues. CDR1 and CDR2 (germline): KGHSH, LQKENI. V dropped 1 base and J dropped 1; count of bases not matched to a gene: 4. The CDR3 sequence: CASSPLGTGFQETQYF. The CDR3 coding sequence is TGTGCCAGCTCACCACTTGGGACAGGGTTCCAAGAGACCCAGTACTTC.

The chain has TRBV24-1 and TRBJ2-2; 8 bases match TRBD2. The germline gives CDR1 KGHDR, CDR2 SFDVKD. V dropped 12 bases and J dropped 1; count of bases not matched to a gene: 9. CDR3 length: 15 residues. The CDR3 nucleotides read TGTGCCTCCCCGGCGGGGACTAGGAACACCGGGGAGCTGTTTTTT. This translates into CASPAGTRNTGELFF.

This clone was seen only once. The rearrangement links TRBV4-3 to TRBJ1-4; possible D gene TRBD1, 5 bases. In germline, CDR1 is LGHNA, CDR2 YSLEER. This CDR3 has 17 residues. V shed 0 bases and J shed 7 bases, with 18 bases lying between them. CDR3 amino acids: CASSQEGGHVFGEKLFF. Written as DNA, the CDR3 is TGCGCCAGCAGCCAAGAGGGAGGACACGTTTTCGGTGAAAAACTGTTTTTT.